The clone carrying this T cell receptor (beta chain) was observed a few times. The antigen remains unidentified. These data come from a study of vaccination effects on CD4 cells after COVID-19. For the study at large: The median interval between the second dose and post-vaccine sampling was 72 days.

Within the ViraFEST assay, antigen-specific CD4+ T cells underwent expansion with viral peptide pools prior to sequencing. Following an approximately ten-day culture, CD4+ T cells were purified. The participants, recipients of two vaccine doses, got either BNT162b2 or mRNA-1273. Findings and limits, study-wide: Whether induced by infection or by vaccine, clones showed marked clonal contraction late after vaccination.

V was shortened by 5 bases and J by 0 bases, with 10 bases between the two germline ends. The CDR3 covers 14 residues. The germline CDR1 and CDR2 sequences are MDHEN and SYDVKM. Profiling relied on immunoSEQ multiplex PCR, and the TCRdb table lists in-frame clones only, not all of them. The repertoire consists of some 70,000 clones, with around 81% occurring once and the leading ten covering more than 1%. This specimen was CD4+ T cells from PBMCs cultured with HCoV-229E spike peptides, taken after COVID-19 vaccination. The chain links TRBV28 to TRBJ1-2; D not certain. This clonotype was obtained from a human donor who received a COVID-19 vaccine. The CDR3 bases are TGTGCCAGCAGTAATCCGATGGCTAACTATGGCTACACCTTC. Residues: CASSNPMANYGYTF.